A selection of T cell receptor beta chains follows, all from one sample in a study of vaccination effects on CD4 cells after COVID-19. Their specific antigens are unknown. Clones were read by immunoSEQ multiplex PCR, and TCRdb kept only the in-frame ones, dropping some. The sample includes roughly 29,000 clones, approximately 60% of them seen just once. Sequencing was performed on CD4+ T cells from PBMCs cultured without peptide, taken before COVID-19 vaccination. The receptor source for this set is a human donor who received a COVID-19 vaccine. Both conserved end residues are part of each CDR3. The D gene is left open where the match is weak. Not every row has a clone size; where given, it reads once, few, many or a size class.

NA TRBJ1-2 TRBV3-1/TRBV3-2 few TGTGCCAGCAGTTACGGCGGGGGCGGCTACACCTTC CASSYGGGGYTF
NA TRBJ1-2 TRBV5-1 NA TGCGCCAGCAGCCTGTCAGGGGACCGCTATGGCTACACCTTC CASSLSGDRYGYTF
TRBD1 TRBJ1-3 TRBV5-6 NA TGTGCCAGCAGCTTGGCCACAGGGGAAAACACCATATATTTT CASSLATGENTIYF
NA TRBJ2-7 TRBV3-1/TRBV3-2 once TGTGCCAGCAGCCAAGAGGGGGGCTCCTACGAGCAGTACTTC CASSQEGGSYEQYF
NA TRBJ2-7 TRBV30 NA TGTGCCTGGAGCCACTCCTACGAGCAGTACTTC CAWSHSYEQYF
NA TRBJ2-6 TRBV6-1 NA TGTGCCAGCAGTGAGGCAGCCTCTGGGGCCAACGTCCTGACTTTC CASSEAASGANVLTF
TRBD1 TRBJ1-6 TRBV9 NA TGTGCCAGCAGCGTAGGGTCAGGGGGCGCTTCCTCACCCCTCCACTTT CASSVGSGGASSPLHF
NA TRBJ2-1 TRBV5-8 NA TGTGCCAGCAGCTTAGCCGGGGCCTCCTACAATGAGCAGTTCTTC CASSLAGASYNEQFF
TRBD2 TRBJ2-7 TRBV14 NA TGTGCCAGCAGCCGGATTTCCGGGACTAGCGGGCTGGGTACCTACGAGCAGTACTTC CASSRISGTSGLGTYEQYF
NA TRBJ2-5 TRBV2 NA TGTGCCAGCAGTGAAGCCCATGGGACTGAAGAGACCCAGTACTTC CASSEAHGTEETQYF
NA TRBJ1-1 TRBV10-1 few TGCGCCAGCAGTGACAGCCGGAGAATGAACACTGAAGCTTTCTTT CASSDSRRMNTEAFF
TRBD1 TRBJ1-5 TRBV10-3 NA TGTGCCATCAGTGATAGGACAGGGACTAATCAGCCCCAGCATTTT CAISDRTGTNQPQHF
NA TRBJ2-3 TRBV11-3 NA TGTGCCAGCAGCTTAGACTTGGGGGAACGGCAGTATTTT CASSLDLGERQYF
NA TRBJ1-2 TRBV18 once TGTGCCAGCTCACCAGCGTCGGGGTTTTCCTATGGCTACACCTTC CASSPASGFSYGYTF
TRBD2 TRBJ2-6 TRBV19 NA TGTGCCAGTAGCAGACTAGCGGGAGGGGCAGGGGCCAACGTCCTGACTTTC CASSRLAGGAGANVLTF
NA TRBJ2-1 TRBV5-5 NA TGTGCCAGCAGCTTGTCTCCAAGCCACAATGAGCAGTTCTTC CASSLSPSHNEQFF
NA TRBJ2-7 TRBV7-8 NA TGTGCCAGCAGCTTGGGAAGTAGAGGAATCTCCTACGAGCAGTACTTC CASSLGSRGISYEQYF
NA TRBJ2-7 TRBV2 NA TGTGCCAGCAGTGAACTTTCGGCTAGTTACGAGCAGTACTTC CASSELSASYEQYF
NA TRBJ2-1 TRBV27 NA TGTGCCAGCAGTTTTGGGCGGTACAATGAGCAGTTCTTC CASSFGRYNEQFF
NA TRBJ2-1 TRBV6-5 NA TGTGCCAGTCACGGGGGAAGTGCCTACAATGAGCAGTTCTTC CASHGGSAYNEQFF
NA TRBJ1-2 TRBV6-5 once TGTGCCAGCAGTTACGCAGGGGAAGGCTACACCTTC CASSYAGEGYTF
NA TRBJ1-6 TRBV25-1 NA TGTGCCAGCAGTGAATCGATATCGGGACCCTTAAATTCACCCCTCCACTTT CASSESISGPLNSPLHF
NA TRBJ1-1 TRBV19 once TGTGCCAGTGGGCTGATGGCGGCTTTCTTT CASGLMAAFF
TRBD1 TRBJ1-2 TRBV19 NA TGTGCCAGTAGTACGACAGGGAGCGACTATGGCTACACCTTC CASSTTGSDYGYTF
NA TRBJ2-2 TRBV12-3/TRBV12-4 NA TGTGCCAGCAGTTTCGGCACCGGGGAGCTGTTTTTT CASSFGTGELFF
NA TRBJ2-7 TRBV20-1 NA TGCAGTGCTAGTTTATTGAGAGGACAATCCTACGAGCAGTACTTC CSASLLRGQSYEQYF
NA TRBJ2-5 TRBV6-5 NA TGTGCCAGCCGGGTCGGGAGTCAAGAGACCCAGTACTTC CASRVGSQETQYF
NA TRBJ2-7 TRBV2 NA TGTGCCAGCCAGGAGGCTTACGAGCAGTACTTC CASQEAYEQYF
NA TRBJ1-4 TRBV10-1 few TGCGCCAGCAGTATGGGGACTGCAACTAATGAAAAACTGTTTTTT CASSMGTATNEKLFF
NA TRBJ2-3 TRBV18 NA TGTGCCAGCTCAAGTTCAGGGCCAGATACGCAGTATTTT CASSSSGPDTQYF
NA TRBJ2-7 TRBV7-6 NA TGTGCCAGCAGCCTTACGGGGGGCCTTAGCTCCTACGAGCAGTACTTC CASSLTGGLSSYEQYF
NA TRBJ2-1 TRBV5-4 NA TGTGCCAGCAGCTTGGGGGGGGTGCGGCGCAGGTCCTACAATGAGCAGTTCTTC CASSLGGVRRRSYNEQFF
NA TRBJ2-1 TRBV5-1 NA TGCGCCAGCAGCGACGGGGCCCGCTCCTACAATGAGCAGTTCTTC CASSDGARSYNEQFF
NA TRBJ1-6 TRBV5-4 NA TGTGCCAGCAGTTTACAGGGTCCCCAGTCACCCCTCCACTTT CASSLQGPQSPLHF
TRBD1 TRBJ2-1 TRBV5-1 NA TGCGCCAGCAGCGCTACCTCCGGGACAGCCTACAATGAGCAGTTCTTC CASSATSGTAYNEQFF